The clone carrying this T cell receptor beta chain was seen just once. What it recognizes is unknown. The ends were cut back, 3 bases at V and 4 bases at J, with 7 bases in the middle. The CDR3 extends over 13 amino acids. The data are from a study of T cell responses to AZD1222 COVID-19 vaccine. Study observations and caveats: Nearly half of spike-specific TCRs reportedly target unmutated variant regions. Spike-specific TCRs gained breadth and depth after people received two AZD1222 doses. Possibly, clonal diversity was underestimated; donors were largely white British and included more females.

Data came from immunoSEQ multiplex PCR; TCRdb stores just in-frame clones and leaves some out. The table shows about 160,000 clones, with around 92% occurring only once. The chain joins TRBV12-3 or TRBV12-4 to TRBJ1-5; D gene ambiguous. This specimen was peripheral blood, taken on day 0 of AZD1222 vaccination. The receptor was isolated from an adult in good health. The CDR3 sequence: CASSFTENQPQHF. For the CDR3, the DNA is TGTGCCAGCAGTTTTACGGAAAATCAGCCCCAGCATTTT.